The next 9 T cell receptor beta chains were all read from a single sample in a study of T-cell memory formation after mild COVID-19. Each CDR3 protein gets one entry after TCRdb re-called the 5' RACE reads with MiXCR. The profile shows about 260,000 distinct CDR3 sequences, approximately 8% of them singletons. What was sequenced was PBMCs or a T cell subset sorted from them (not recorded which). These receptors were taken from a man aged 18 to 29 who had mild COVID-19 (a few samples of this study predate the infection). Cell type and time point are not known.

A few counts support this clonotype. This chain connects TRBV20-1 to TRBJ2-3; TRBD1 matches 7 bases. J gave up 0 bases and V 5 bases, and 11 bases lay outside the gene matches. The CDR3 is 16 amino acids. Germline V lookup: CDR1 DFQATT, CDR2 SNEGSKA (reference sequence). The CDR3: CSAPRILQGSTDTQYF. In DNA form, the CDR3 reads TGCAGTGCTCCCCGGATATTACAGGGGAGCACAGATACGCAGTATTTT.

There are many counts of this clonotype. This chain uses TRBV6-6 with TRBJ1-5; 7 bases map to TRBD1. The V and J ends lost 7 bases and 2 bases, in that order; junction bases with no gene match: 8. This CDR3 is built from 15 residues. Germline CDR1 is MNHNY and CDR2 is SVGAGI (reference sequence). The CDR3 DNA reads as TGTGCCAGCACCCTCCAGGGGGGGGGCAATCAGCCCCAGCATTTT. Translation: CASTLQGGGNQPQHF.

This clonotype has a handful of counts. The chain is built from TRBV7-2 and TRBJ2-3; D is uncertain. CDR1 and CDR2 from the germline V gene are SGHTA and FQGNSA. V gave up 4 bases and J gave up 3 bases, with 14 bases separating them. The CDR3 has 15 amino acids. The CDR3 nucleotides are TGTGCCAGCAGCTCCGATGGCACCTGGACAGATACGCAGTATTTT. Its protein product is CASSSDGTWTDTQYF.

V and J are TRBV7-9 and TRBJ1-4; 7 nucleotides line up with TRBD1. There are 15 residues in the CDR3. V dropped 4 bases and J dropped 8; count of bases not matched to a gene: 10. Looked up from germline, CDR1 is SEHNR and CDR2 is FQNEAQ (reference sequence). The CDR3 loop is CASSSTGVVEEKLFF. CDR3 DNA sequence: TGTGCCAGCAGCTCCACAGGGGTCGTAGAAGAAAAACTGTTTTTT.

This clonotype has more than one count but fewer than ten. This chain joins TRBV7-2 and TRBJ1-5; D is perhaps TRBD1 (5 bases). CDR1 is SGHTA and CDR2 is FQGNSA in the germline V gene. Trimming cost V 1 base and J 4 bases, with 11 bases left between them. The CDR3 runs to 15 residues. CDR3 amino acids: CASSLVGRSNQPQHF. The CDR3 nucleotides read TGTGCCAGCAGCTTAGTGGGACGGTCAAATCAGCCCCAGCATTTT.

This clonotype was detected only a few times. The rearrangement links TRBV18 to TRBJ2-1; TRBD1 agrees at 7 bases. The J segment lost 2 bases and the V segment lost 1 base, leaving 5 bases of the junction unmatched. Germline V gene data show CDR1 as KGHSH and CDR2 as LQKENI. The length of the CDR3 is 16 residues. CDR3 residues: CASSPLNRGTYNEQFF. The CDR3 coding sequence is TGTGCCAGCTCACCACTGAACAGGGGTACCTACAATGAGCAGTTCTTC.

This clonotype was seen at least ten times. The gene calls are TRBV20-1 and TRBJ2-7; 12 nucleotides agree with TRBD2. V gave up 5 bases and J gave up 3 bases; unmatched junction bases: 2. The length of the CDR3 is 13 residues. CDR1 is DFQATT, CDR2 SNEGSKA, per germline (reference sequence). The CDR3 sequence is CSAGLAGNYEQYV. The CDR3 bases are TGCAGTGCTGGACTAGCGGGGAACTACGAGCAGTACGTC.

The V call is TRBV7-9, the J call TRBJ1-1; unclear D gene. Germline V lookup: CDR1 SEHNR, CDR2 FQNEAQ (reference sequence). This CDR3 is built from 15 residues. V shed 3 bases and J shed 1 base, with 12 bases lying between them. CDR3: CASSFGRGKNTEAFF. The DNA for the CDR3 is TGTGCCAGCAGCTTCGGGCGGGGTAAGAACACTGAAGCTTTCTTT.

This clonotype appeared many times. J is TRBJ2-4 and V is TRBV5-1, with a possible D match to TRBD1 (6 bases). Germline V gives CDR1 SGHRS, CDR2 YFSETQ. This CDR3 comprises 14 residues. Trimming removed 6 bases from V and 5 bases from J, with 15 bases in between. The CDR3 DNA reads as TGCGCCAGCAAGCGGACAGATTATGAAAACATTCAGTACTTC. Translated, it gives CASKRTDYENIQYF.